The next 30 T cell receptor beta chains were all read from a single sample in a study of naive and memory T cell subsets. Two oligonucleotides, mixed equimolar, formed the beta constant-region primer covering TRBC1 and TRBC2. MiXCR, applied by TCRdb to the UMI-ligation and nested PCR reads, yields one record per CDR3 protein. The sample includes 100,000 or so distinct CDR3 sequences, 7% of them seen just once. The sample taken for sequencing was central memory CD4+ T cells from blood. The source of these receptors is a human donor in good health.

This clonotype was recorded many times. V is TRBV20-1 and J is TRBJ2-7; 9 bases are shared with TRBD1. V trimming: 1 base; J trimming: 7 bases; junction bases outside the gene matches: 11. The CDR3 loop spans 15 amino acids. From germline, CDR1 is DFQATT and CDR2 SNEGSKA (reference sequence). The CDR3 nucleotides read TGCAGTGCTAGAGTCCCCACAGGGGGCATGGTGGAGCAGTACTTC. Residues: CSARVPTGGMVEQYF.

The chain is built from TRBV5-1 and TRBJ2-7, with TRBD2 matching 8 bases. J was trimmed by 5 bases and V by 3 bases; bases with no gene match: 7. Germline V gives CDR1 SGHRS, CDR2 YFSETQ. The CDR3 extends over 14 amino acids. As DNA, the CDR3 is TGCGCCAGCAGCTCCGTAGCGGGATTTAACGAGCAGTACTTC. Translating gives CASSSVAGFNEQYF.

Ten or more counts support this clonotype. The rearrangement links TRBV3-1 to TRBJ2-2; D ambiguous. This CDR3 spans 14 amino acids. Germline loops: CDR1 LGHDT, CDR2 YNNKEL (reference sequence). V gave up 7 bases and J gave up 6 bases, with 15 bases separating them. The DNA of the CDR3 is TGTGCCAGCATGGGTACTGTGAGTGCCGGGGAGCTGTTTTTT. Translated, it gives CASMGTVSAGELFF.

In its sample, this clonotype was seen many times. The chain joins TRBV18 to TRBJ2-7, with no clear D. The germline V gene encodes CDR1 KGHSH and CDR2 LQKENI. The V gene lost 1 base and the J gene lost 1 base, with 11 bases spanning the gap. There are 15 residues in the CDR3. The CDR3 reads CASSPRRPESYEQYF. DNA for the CDR3: TGTGCCAGCTCACCACGTAGGCCGGAGTCCTACGAGCAGTACTTC.

J is TRBJ2-7 and V is TRBV10-3, with D unclear. Looked up from germline, CDR1 is ENHRY and CDR2 is SYGVKD. Trimming took 0 bases from V and 4 from J, leaving 7 bases between them. The CDR3 runs 13 residues. DNA for the CDR3: TGTGCCATCAGTGAGTCGGCATCTTACGAGCAGTACTTC. Its protein product is CAISESASYEQYF.

Ten or more counts support this clonotype. J is TRBJ1-2 and V is TRBV7-3; TRBD1 agrees at 7 bases. The CDR3 totals 13 residues. The ends lost 5 bases at V and 8 bases at J; junction bases unmatched: 8. Germline values: CDR1 SGHTA, CDR2 FQGTGA. The CDR3 DNA sequence: TGTGCCAGCAGCCGAGACAGGGAAGGAGGCTACACCTTC. It yields the protein CASSRDREGGYTF.

This clonotype was recorded many times. V is TRBV20-1 and J is TRBJ1-1; D is ambiguous. The length of the CDR3 is 11 residues. Germline assignment: CDR1 DFQATT and CDR2 SNEGSKA (reference sequence). The CDR3 coding sequence is TGCAGGGGGTTGGGTGGCACTGAAGCTTTCTTT. This sequence encodes CRGLGGTEAFF.

This clonotype appeared a few times. This chain uses TRBV20-1 with TRBJ2-5, with a weak D call TRBD2 (6 bases). CDR1 is DFQATT, CDR2 SNEGSKA, per germline (reference sequence). The V end was cut by 5 bases, the J end by 4 bases, with 17 bases between. The CDR3 totals 14 residues. The CDR3 here is CSAGEVKGRETQYF. The CDR3 DNA sequence: TGCAGTGCTGGGGAGGTGAAAGGGAGAGAGACCCAGTACTTC.

The gene calls are TRBV5-8 and TRBJ2-2; 12 positions agree with TRBD2. The CDR3 extends over 17 amino acids. With 1 base clipped from V and 4 bases from J, the junction kept 5 bases outside the gene matches. Germline lookup yields CDR1 SGHTS and CDR2 YDEGEE. CDR3 coding DNA: TGTGCCAGCAGCTTGCTAGCGGGAGGGCGTATCACCGGGGAGCTGTTTTTT. Translated, it gives CASSLLAGGRITGELFF.

This clonotype was recorded at least ten times. V is TRBV12-3 or TRBV12-4 and J is TRBJ2-7; the D gene is possibly TRBD2 (6 bases). V was trimmed by 7 bases and J by 0 bases, leaving 13 bases between them. The CDR3 totals 14 residues. CDR3 sequence reads: CASKASARSYEQYF. The CDR3 bases are TGTGCCAGCAAAGCTAGCGCCCGCTCCTACGAGCAGTACTTC.

The table lists this clonotype with many counts. The chain has TRBV20-1 and TRBJ1-5; 7 bases are a match to TRBD1. CDR3 length equals 16 residues. CDR1 is DFQATT, CDR2 SNEGSKA, per germline (reference sequence). The V gene end was trimmed by 5 bases and the J gene end by 5 bases; junction bases not matched to a gene: 15. In DNA, the CDR3 is TGCAGTGCTGAACGCTACTCGACAGGGCTTGATCAGCCCCAGCATTTT. It yields the protein CSAERYSTGLDQPQHF.

This clonotype was seen ten or more times. The chain joins TRBV6-2 or TRBV6-3 to TRBJ2-7; D gene unclear. Trimming removed 4 bases at V and 7 bases at J, with 17 bases between. The germline CDR1 and CDR2 sequences are MNHEY and SVGEGT. This CDR3 comprises 14 residues. The CDR3 here is CASSSAQRAREQYF. Written as DNA, the CDR3 is TGTGCCAGCAGTTCCGCCCAAAGAGCACGGGAGCAGTACTTC.

In its sample, this clonotype was seen a few times. CDR3 amino acids: CASSGAGGLGYNEQFF. The CDR3 DNA reads TGTGCCAGCAGTGGAGCGGGCGGGCTTGGGTACAATGAGCAGTTCTTC. V is TRBV2 and J is TRBJ2-1; a weak D match, TRBD2 (6 bases). Germline V lookup: CDR1 SNHLY, CDR2 FYNNEI. Trimming stripped 4 bases from V and 4 bases from J, with 17 bases between. The CDR3 has 16 amino acids.

Points on this clonotype: This sequence may be a read error, since a much larger clone differs from it by one base. The CDR3 does not close with the conserved phenylalanine or tryptophan, likely indicating a read error. This chain uses TRBV28 with TRBJ1-4, with TRBD1 identical over 8 bases. V was pared by 4 bases and J by 7 bases, with 11 bases of the junction left unmatched. The CDR3 covers 16 residues. Germline values: CDR1 MDHEN, CDR2 SYDVKM. CDR3 sequence: CASSSLFGRGPEKLFL. CDR3 nucleotides: TGTGCCAGCAGTTCTCTTTTCGGCAGGGGGCCTGAAAAACTGTTTCTT.

The J gene is TRBJ2-3, the V gene TRBV7-9; D not certain. Germline V gene data show CDR1 as SEHNR and CDR2 as FQNEAQ (reference sequence). V gave up 4 bases and J gave up 5 bases, with 7 bases separating them. This CDR3 is built from 12 residues. The CDR3 DNA reads TGTGCCAGCAGCTCCCTGGGAGATACGCAGTATTTT. The encoded protein is CASSSLGDTQYF.

This clonotype was seen repeatedly, ten times or more. The chain has TRBV11-2 and TRBJ2-1, with D possibly matching TRBD2 (6 bases). Trimming shortened V by 8 bases and J by 5 bases, and 19 bases separated the two germline ends. The CDR3 length is 15 residues. Germline CDR1 and CDR2: SGHAT and FQNNGV. In DNA, the CDR3 is TGTGCCAGCCGACTCCCGGGACGGACTAACAATGAGCAGTTCTTC. Translated: CASRLPGRTNNEQFF.

In its sample, this clonotype was seen many times. The V call is TRBV4-3, the J call TRBJ1-2; 11 bases line up with TRBD1. Germline CDR1 LGHNA, CDR2 YSLEER. The CDR3 covers 16 residues. The V and J ends lost 4 bases and 4 bases, in that order; junction bases with no gene match: 8. The chain's CDR3 is CASSPGTGGLGYGYTF. The DNA for the CDR3 is TGCGCCAGCAGCCCCGGGACAGGGGGGTTGGGCTATGGCTACACCTTC.

This clonotype showed up many times. This chain joins TRBV3-1 and TRBJ1-1; D unresolved. CDR3 length: 14 residues. The V gene lost 1 base and the J gene lost 3 bases, with 9 bases spanning the gap. Germline V lookup: CDR1 LGHDT, CDR2 YNNKEL (reference sequence). The CDR3 bases are TGTGCCAGCAGCCAAGGGCGGTGGGACACTGAAGCTTTCTTT. Translation: CASSQGRWDTEAFF.

This clonotype was recorded a few times. V gene TRBV29-1 combines with J gene TRBJ1-6; TRBD1 is a possible D gene (5 bases). The CDR3 has 13 amino acids. V lost 4 bases and J lost 6, with 10 bases in between. CDR1 is SQVTM, CDR2 ANQGSEA, per germline. CDR3 DNA sequence: TGCAGCGTTGCGGCAGGGATTAATTCACCCCTCCACTTT. This translates into CSVAAGINSPLHF.

This clonotype was seen many times. The chain is built from TRBV7-2 and TRBJ2-5; D is perhaps TRBD1 or TRBD2 (5 bases each). The V gene lost 9 bases and the J gene lost 2 bases, with 13 bases spanning the gap. The germline V gene encodes CDR1 SGHTA and CDR2 FQGNSA. The CDR3 spans 13 residues. CDR3 sequence reads: CASTSRGQETQYF. DNA of the CDR3: TGTGCCAGTACGTCGAGGGGTCAAGAGACCCAGTACTTC.

The chain recombines TRBV5-1 with TRBJ1-1; D possibly corresponds to TRBD1 (6 bases). Germline values: CDR1 SGHRS, CDR2 YFSETQ. V was pared by 0 bases and J by 0 bases, with 12 bases between. The CDR3 has 16 amino acids. CDR3 coding DNA: TGCGCCAGCAGCTTGGGTCGTGGGGGGCTGAACACTGAAGCTTTCTTT. This codes for CASSLGRGGLNTEAFF.

This clonotype was counted many times. The V and J genes are TRBV20-1 and TRBJ2-5; TRBD2 matches 16 bases. V trimming: 5 bases; J trimming: 4 bases; junction bases outside the gene matches: 10. This CDR3 comprises 17 residues. Germline V lookup: CDR1 DFQATT, CDR2 SNEGSKA (reference sequence). The CDR3 nucleotides are TGCAGTGCTTCTCCGGGACTAGCGGGAGGGCCACGAGAGACCCAGTACTTC. Amino acid sequence: CSASPGLAGGPRETQYF.

This clonotype appeared many times. The chain combines TRBV20-1 with TRBJ1-4; D ambiguous. The V gene's germline CDR1 is DFQATT and CDR2 SNEGSKA (reference sequence). The CDR3 contains 14 residues. The CDR3 protein is CRVAPDSTNEKLFF. CDR3 bases: TGCAGGGTAGCCCCCGATTCAACTAATGAAAAACTGTTTTTT.

This clonotype was seen ten or more times. The chain uses TRBV12-3 or TRBV12-4 and TRBJ1-5; D might be TRBD1 (6 bases). Trimming removed 8 bases at V and 6 bases at J, with 14 bases between. This CDR3 is 13 amino acids long. CDR3 residues: CASGPGAAQPQHF. The CDR3, as DNA: TGTGCCAGCGGTCCAGGGGCGGCTCAGCCCCAGCATTTT.

The sample holds many counts of this clonotype. The rearrangement joins TRBV4-3 to TRBJ2-1; no reliable D call. The ends were cut back, 0 bases at V and 5 bases at J, with 11 bases in the middle. From germline, CDR1 is LGHNA and CDR2 YSLEER. The CDR3 runs to 15 residues. CDR3 loop: CASSQEATGHNEQFF. The DNA of the CDR3 is TGCGCCAGCAGCCAAGAGGCCACGGGCCACAATGAGCAGTTCTTC.

This clonotype was picked up many times. This chain joins TRBV2 and TRBJ1-5; possible D gene TRBD1, 6 bases. The CDR3 runs to 16 residues. Germline CDR1 reads SNHLY; CDR2 reads FYNNEI. V dropped 4 bases and J dropped 2 bases, with 15 bases sitting between them. CDR3 amino acids: CASSALDRPGNQPQHF. The CDR3 bases are TGTGCCAGCAGTGCCCTGGACAGACCGGGCAATCAGCCCCAGCATTTT.

This clonotype appeared a few times. This chain joins TRBV7-9 and TRBJ2-2; unclear D gene. The CDR3 totals 15 residues. The germline V and J ends were trimmed by 7 bases and 0 bases, with 12 bases remaining between them. The germline CDR1 and CDR2 sequences are SEHNR and FQNEAQ (reference sequence). The CDR3 sequence is CASTLRAANTGELFF. CDR3 sequence (DNA): TGTGCCAGCACTTTACGGGCCGCGAACACCGGGGAGCTGTTTTTT.

On this clonotype: A read error is possible here, since a much larger clone lies one base away. The CDR3 carries no conserved terminal phenylalanine or tryptophan, so it likely arises from a read error. The V gene is TRBV5-4, the J gene TRBJ2-7; possibly TRBD1 or TRBD2 for D (6 bases each). V was clipped by 4 bases and J by 4 bases, with 12 bases between them. CDR1 is SGHNT, CDR2 YYREEE, per germline (reference sequence). This CDR3 region has 13 residues. The CDR3, as DNA: TGTGCCAGCAGCCAGACAGGAGGGTACGAGCAGTACTTA. This translates into CASSQTGGYEQYL.

This clonotype was recorded at least ten times. This chain joins TRBV7-2 and TRBJ2-2; 13 nucleotides agree with TRBD2. The CDR3 has 18 residues. Trimming at V came to 5 bases and at J to 5 bases, leaving 11 bases not matched to a gene. Germline CDR1 SGHTA, CDR2 FQGNSA. Here the CDR3 reads CASSPTVTSGRGTGELFF. CDR3 coding DNA: TGTGCCAGCAGCCCGACCGTAACTAGCGGGAGGGGAACCGGGGAGCTGTTTTTT. The variable domain in full, completed from reference TRBV7-2 and TRBJ2-2, reads GAGVSQSPSNKVTEKGKDVELRCDPISGHTALYWYRQSLGQGLEFLIYFQGNSAPDKSGLPSDRFSAERTGGSVSTLTIQRTQQEDSAVYLCASSPTVTSGRGTGELFFGEGSRLTVL.

Ten or more counts support this clonotype. The chain combines TRBV7-2 with TRBJ1-2, with D perhaps TRBD1 (6 bases). The CDR3 spans 15 residues. The V gene's germline CDR1 is SGHTA and CDR2 FQGNSA. Trimming removed 1 base at V and 4 bases at J, with 13 bases between. DNA for the CDR3: TGTGCCAGCAGCTTAGAAAGGGGGGCTGGCTATGGCTACACCTTC. Translating it yields CASSLERGAGYGYTF. Supplemented by reference TRBV7-2 and TRBJ1-2, the full variable domain reads GAGVSQSPSNKVTEKGKDVELRCDPISGHTALYWYRQSLGQGLEFLIYFQGNSAPDKSGLPSDRFSAERTGGSVSTLTIQRTQQEDSAVYLCASSLERGAGYGYTFGSGTRLTVV.